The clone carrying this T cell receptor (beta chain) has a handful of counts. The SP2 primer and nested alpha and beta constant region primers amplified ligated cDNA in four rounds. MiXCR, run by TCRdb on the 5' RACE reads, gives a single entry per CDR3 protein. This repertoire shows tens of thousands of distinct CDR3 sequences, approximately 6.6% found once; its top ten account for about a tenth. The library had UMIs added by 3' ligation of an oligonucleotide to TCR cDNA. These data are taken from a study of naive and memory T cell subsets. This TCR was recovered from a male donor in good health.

The CDR3 is CASSLHQGIGNQPQHF. Written as DNA, the CDR3 is TGTGCCAGCAGTTTACATCAGGGTATTGGCAATCAGCCCCAGCATTTT. The V gene is TRBV27, the J gene TRBJ1-5; possibly TRBD1 for D (5 bases). CDR1 is MNHEY and CDR2 is SMNVEV in the germline V gene (reference sequence). The CDR3 loop spans 16 amino acids. The V gene lost 2 bases and the J gene lost 2 bases, with 13 bases spanning the gap.